This T cell receptor (beta chain) was profiled in a study of blood T cell repertoires in COVID-19 (dated by TCRdb to the early 2020s). Regarding the research as a whole: Collaborator samples came from the United States, Italy and Spain and covered acute and convalescent phases of COVID-19. The material from the prospective study consisted of cDNA or gDNA derived from T cells, B-cell-depleted T cells, or PBMCs. The dataset comprised deeply sampled blood TCRbeta repertoires from subjects exposed to, actively infected with, or recovered from COVID-19. A freely available public database, intended as a resource for researchers studying the immune response to SARS-CoV-2, is where the repertoires were released. The samples were drawn from the first 160 participants of the ongoing ImmuneRACE study and from 1,200 or so subjects provided by 6 global collaborators. Nearly every sample came with metadata listing a de-identified subject ID, COVID-19 status, age in years and sex. Where available, HLA class I and class II types were obtained from metadata supplied by the sample provider rather than from assay-based typing. Overall study outcomes, separate from this receptor: Clinical and demographic metadata were provided uncurated, with the amount varying by source and participant.

Each collaborating institution followed its own protocols to collect whole blood in K2EDTA tubes. Collaborator samples were shipped for TCRbeta analysis as frozen whole blood, isolated PBMCs, or DNA extracted from either sample type. CDR3 length: 18 amino acids, cysteine to phenylalanine. Solely the CDR3 DNA is kept, with 54 bases framed from the first base. On this clone itself: The specificity of this receptor is unknown. Base qualities are not at hand, and no much larger clone is one base apart.

TCRbeta CDR3 regions were amplified from genomic DNA by means of the immunoSEQ Assay, a bias-controlled multiplex PCR. The study's own analysis went as follows. Within the assay, amplification of reference gene primers was used to estimate how many nucleated cells each sample contained. Sequence reads were collapsed and filtered to measure the absolute abundance of every unique TCRbeta CDR3 rearrangement. For each sample, productive Simpson clonality was calculated as the square root of Simpson's diversity index over productive rearrangements. This immuneACCESS table, as held by TCRdb, lists in-frame sequences with V and J called but not all clones. Of the missing ones, under half trace to an unresolved V gene in checked studies; the others have no known cause. D and trimming were read from the DNA, whereas the V and J calls and clone size are those reported in that table. For this sample the table gives about 71,000 clones, of which approximately 88% were detected only once. The top ten clones comprise about 2.1% of the sample.

This chain is built from TRBV12-1 and TRBJ2-1; the table's D call, TRBD2, was not checked against the DNA. TRBV12-1 is flagged as a pseudogene. The TCR comes from a human donor in a cohort sampled during active COVID-19. The sequenced material came from peripheral blood. CDR3 region: CASSPTALSGGFYNEQFF. The bases are TGTGCCAGCAGCCCGACGGCGCTTAGCGGGGGTTTTTACAATGAGCAGTTCTTC.